These 21 T cell receptor beta chains originate from one sample sequenced in a study of T cell responses to AZD1222 COVID-19 vaccine. Sequencing used immunoSEQ multiplex PCR; TCRdb keeps in-frame clones, though not all of them. The table lists about 130,000 clones, approximately 89% of them singletons. Here the sequenced sample was peripheral blood, taken on day 0 of AZD1222 vaccination. The receptors originated from an adult in good health.

This clone was recorded only once. The genes are TRBV10-2 and TRBJ1-1; a weak D match, TRBD1 (6 bases). Germline V gene sequence: CDR1 WSHSY, CDR2 SAAADI. The CDR3 extends over 13 amino acids. V lost 7 bases and J 4 bases, leaving 13 bases between the germline ends. The CDR3 reads CASNQGGATEAFF. The CDR3 region has the DNA TGCGCCAGCAACCAAGGGGGTGCCACTGAAGCTTTCTTT.

The gene calls are TRBV6-4 and TRBJ2-7, with 12 bases matching TRBD2. V trimming: 4 bases; J trimming: 0 bases; junction bases outside the gene matches: 1. The germline V gene has CDR1 MRHNA and CDR2 SNTAGT. CDR3 length: 15 residues. The CDR3 protein is CASSVTSGSSYEQYF. The CDR3 region has the DNA TGTGCCAGCAGTGTGACTAGCGGGAGCTCCTACGAGCAGTACTTC.

The chain uses TRBV7-2 and TRBJ1-6; D is uncertain. There are 13 residues in the CDR3. Per germline, CDR1 SGHTA and CDR2 FQGNSA. V gave up 1 base and J gave up 8 bases, with 6 bases separating them. The CDR3 sequence: CASSLEEDSPLHF. CDR3 nucleotides: TGTGCCAGCAGCTTAGAGGAAGATTCACCCCTCCACTTT.

The V and J genes are TRBV27 and TRBJ2-3, with D tentatively TRBD2 (5 bases). V gave up 2 bases and J gave up 5 bases, with 11 bases separating them. This CDR3 has 14 residues. Germline CDR1 is MNHEY and CDR2 is SMNVEV (reference sequence). The CDR3 DNA reads TGTGCCAGCAGTTTAAGCCTAGCTGGAGATACGCAGTATTTT. Protein sequence: CASSLSLAGDTQYF.

The chain combines TRBV5-5 with TRBJ1-1, with D uncertain. The CDR3 extends over 13 amino acids. Germline assignment: CDR1 SGHKS and CDR2 YYEKEE (reference sequence). With 3 bases removed from V and 1 base from J, the gap between germline ends came to 7 bases. The CDR3 DNA is TGTGCCAGCAGCTCCACCGGGAACACTGAAGCTTTCTTT. Its protein product is CASSSTGNTEAFF.

The rearrangement uses TRBV27 and TRBJ2-1; D is ambiguous. CDR1 and CDR2 (germline): MNHEY, SMNVEV (reference sequence). CDR3 size: 15 residues. V gave up 2 bases and J gave up 0 bases, with 8 bases separating them. In nucleotides, the CDR3 is TGTGCCAGCAGTTTAAGATACAGCTCCTACAATGAGCAGTTCTTC. Its protein product is CASSLRYSSYNEQFF.

This chain links TRBV6-6 with TRBJ1-1; possible D gene TRBD1, 5 bases. V was trimmed by 5 bases and J by 3 bases, leaving 13 bases between them. In germline, CDR1 is MNHNY, CDR2 SVGAGI (reference sequence). This CDR3 region has 14 residues. In nucleotides, the CDR3 is TGTGCCAGCAGTGGGGGGGTTGGGTACACTGAAGCTTTCTTT. It is translated as CASSGGVGYTEAFF.

This sequence joins TRBV4-1 and TRBJ1-1; TRBD1 matches at 11 bases. Germline V gene data show CDR1 as MGHRA and CDR2 as YSYEKL. The CDR3 has 16 amino acids. Trimming cost V 2 bases and J 1 base; bases outside gene matches: 3. CDR3 loop: CASSQTGQGANTEAFF. CDR3 nucleotides: TGCGCCAGCAGCCAAACTGGACAGGGGGCGAACACTGAAGCTTTCTTT.

The chain employs TRBV5-8 and TRBJ1-3; D ambiguous. V was trimmed by 2 bases and J by 0 bases, leaving 9 bases between them. The CDR3 has 15 amino acids. Germline V gene data show CDR1 as SGHTS and CDR2 as YDEGEE. CDR3 sequence reads: CASSFGRHSGNTIYF. Written as DNA, the CDR3 is TGTGCCAGCAGCTTCGGCAGACACTCTGGAAACACCATATATTTT. Combining the CDR3 with reference TRBV5-8 and TRBJ1-3 gives the whole variable domain EAGVTQSPTHLIKTRGQQATLRCSPISGHTSVYWYQQALGLGLQFLLWYDEGEERNRGNFPPRFSGRQFPNYSSELNVNALELEDSALYLCASSFGRHSGNTIYFGEGSWLTVV.

The rearrangement uses TRBV2 and TRBJ1-3; D unclear. Germline values: CDR1 SNHLY, CDR2 FYNNEI. This CDR3 has 12 amino acids. Trimming shortened V by 8 bases and J by 11 bases, and 16 bases separated the two germline ends. CDR3 in DNA: TGTGCCAGCTTAGGACGGCGATTCGCCATATATTTT. Its translation: CASLGRRFAIYF.

This clone was observed a few times. The chain recombines TRBV30 with TRBJ1-1; D is ambiguous. The CDR3 runs to 14 residues. Germline V CDR1 and CDR2: GTSNPN, SVGIG (reference sequence). The germline V and J ends were trimmed by 0 bases and 3 bases, with 11 bases remaining between them. CDR3 DNA: TGTGCCTGGAGTGTCGGCCCCCAGGACACTGAAGCTTTCTTT. Encoded protein: CAWSVGPQDTEAFF.

V and J are TRBV3-1 (or the pseudogene TRBV3-2) and TRBJ1-4, with D maybe TRBD1 (6 bases). Germline V CDR1 and CDR2: LGHDT, YNNKEL (reference sequence). The CDR3 contains 18 residues. V lost 0 bases and J lost 8, with 22 bases in between. The CDR3 sequence: CASSQDLGASGVGEKLFF. CDR3 bases: TGTGCCAGCAGCCAAGATCTTGGTGCGTCAGGGGTAGGGGAAAAACTGTTTTTT.

The chain has TRBV11-3 and TRBJ1-1; perhaps TRBD1 as D (6 bases). The CDR3 has 14 amino acids. Trimming left V 5 bases short and J 8 bases short, with 18 bases between. Germline assignment: CDR1 SGHNT and CDR2 YENEEA. CDR3 bases: TGTGCCAGCAGCGGGAGTTGGGGGGCCGCGGAAGCTTTCTTT. Protein product: CASSGSWGAAEAFF. The full variable domain, in which reference TRBV11-3 and TRBJ1-1 provide the parts outside the CDR3, is EAGVVQSPRYKIIEKKQPVAFWCNPISGHNTLYWYLQNLGQGPELLIRYENEEAVDDSQLPKDRFSAERLKGVDSTLKIQPAELGDSAVYLCASSGSWGAAEAFFGQGTRLTVV.

The sample holds a few counts of this clone. This chain uses TRBV6-1 with TRBJ1-2; tentatively, D is TRBD1 (5 bases). Germline CDR1 and CDR2: MNHNS and SASEGT. V was pared by 0 bases and J by 8 bases, with 16 bases between. This CDR3 is built from 15 residues. DNA for the CDR3: TGTGCCAGCAGTGAAGCTGGGGGGGAATCTCGGGGCTACACCTTC. Encoded protein: CASSEAGGESRGYTF.

The chain employs TRBV24-1 and TRBJ1-2; 9 bases are shared with TRBD1. Germline lookup yields CDR1 KGHDR and CDR2 SFDVKD. The junction had 8 bases not matched to a gene; V was cut back by 3 bases and J by 4 bases. The CDR3 sequence is 16 residues long. CDR3 protein: CATSDAYRGQSYGYTF. For the CDR3, the DNA is TGTGCCACCAGTGATGCGTACAGGGGGCAGAGCTATGGCTACACCTTC.

The rearrangement joins TRBV3-1 (or the pseudogene TRBV3-2) to TRBJ2-7; 7 bases map to TRBD1. From germline, CDR1 is LGHDT and CDR2 YNNKEL (reference sequence). This CDR3 spans 14 amino acids. Trimming removed 2 bases from V and 5 bases from J; junction bases left unmatched: 6. Written as DNA, the CDR3 is TGTGCCAGCAGCCAAAGATCCACAGGGGACGAGCAGTACTTC. Its translation: CASSQRSTGDEQYF.

The sample holds a few counts of this clone. The gene calls are TRBV12-3 or TRBV12-4 and TRBJ1-2; possibly TRBD1 for D (5 bases). Trimming removed 5 bases at V and 4 bases at J, with 11 bases between. CDR3 length: 13 amino acids. The CDR3 sequence is CASSLRESYGYTF. CDR3 DNA sequence: TGTGCCAGCAGTCTCAGGGAGAGCTATGGCTACACCTTC.

J is TRBJ2-1 and V is TRBV5-1; 10 bases agree with TRBD1. Germline assignment: CDR1 SGHRS and CDR2 YFSETQ. The trim removed 3 bases at V and 9 bases at J, leaving 15 bases unmatched. This CDR3 contains 17 residues. The CDR3 sequence is CASSWALGTGVGSEQFF. The CDR3 nucleotides read TGCGCCAGCAGCTGGGCCCTGGGGACAGGGGTAGGGAGTGAGCAGTTCTTC.

This chain connects TRBV7-9 to TRBJ1-1, with 7 bases that match TRBD1. The junction had 10 bases not matched to a gene; V was cut back by 7 bases and J by 5 bases. Germline V gene sequence: CDR1 SEHNR, CDR2 FQNEAQ (reference sequence). The CDR3 spans 14 residues. The CDR3 coding sequence is TGTGCCAGCACCCCACAGGGGCGGGTGACTGAAGCTTTCTTT. It codes for CASTPQGRVTEAFF.

This clone was seen only a few times. The CDR3 spells CSVSGGTGELFF. The DNA for the CDR3 is TGCAGCGTTTCAGGGGGCACCGGGGAGCTGTTTTTT. The genes are TRBV29-1 and TRBJ2-2; 7 bases align to TRBD1. CDR3 length equals 12 residues. J gave up 4 bases and V 5 bases, and 1 base lay outside the gene matches. Per the germline V gene, CDR1 is SQVTM and CDR2 is ANQGSEA.

The J gene is TRBJ1-3, the V gene TRBV6-5, with D perhaps TRBD1 (5 bases). The CDR3 sequence is 15 residues long. From germline, CDR1 is MNHEY and CDR2 SVGAGI. V lost 6 bases, J lost 0 bases, and 12 bases lay in between. The CDR3, as DNA: TGTGCCAGCAGCCTGGACAAAGACTCTGGAAACACCATATATTTT. Its translation is CASSLDKDSGNTIYF.